Shown below are 2 T cell receptor beta chains from a single sample sequenced in a study of blood T cell repertoires in COVID-19. Assay used: immunoSEQ multiplex PCR; TCRdb lists only in-frame clones, some missing. Found here are roughly 310,000 clones, roughly 90% of them singletons; the top ten hold around 9.5%. Sample: PBMCs or T cells enriched from blood (not recorded which). All receptors derive from a woman between 40 and 55 years old who had recovered from COVID-19.

The gene calls are TRBV6-1 and TRBJ1-5; no clear D gene. CDR1 is MNHNS, CDR2 SASEGT, per germline. V was cut by 0 bases and J by 3 bases, with 6 bases left in between. The CDR3 is made up of 14 amino acids. CDR3 sequence (DNA): TGTGCCAGCAGTGAAGCTCAGTTCAATCAGCCCCAGCATTTT. Translating it yields CASSEAQFNQPQHF.

The rearrangement joins TRBV19 to TRBJ1-5, with TRBD1 matching over 8 bases. This CDR3 has 14 residues. Losses at the gene ends were 5 bases for V and 5 bases for J; bases not matched to a gene: 5. Germline CDR1 and CDR2: LNHDA and SQIVND (reference sequence). CDR3 region: CASSLTGGHQPQHF. CDR3 in DNA: TGTGCCAGTAGTTTAACAGGGGGGCATCAGCCCCAGCATTTT.